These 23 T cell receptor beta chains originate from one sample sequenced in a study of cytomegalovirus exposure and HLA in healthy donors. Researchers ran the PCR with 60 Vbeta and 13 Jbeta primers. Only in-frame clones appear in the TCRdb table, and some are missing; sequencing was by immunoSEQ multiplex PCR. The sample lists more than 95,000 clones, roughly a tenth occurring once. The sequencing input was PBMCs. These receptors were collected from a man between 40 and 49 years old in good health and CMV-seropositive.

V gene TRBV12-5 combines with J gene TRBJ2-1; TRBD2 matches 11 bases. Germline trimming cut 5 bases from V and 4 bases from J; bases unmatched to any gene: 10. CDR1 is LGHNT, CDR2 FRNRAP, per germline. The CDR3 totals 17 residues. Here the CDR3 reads CASGTWRGLAVYNEQFF. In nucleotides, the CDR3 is TGTGCTAGTGGTACCTGGAGGGGACTAGCGGTTTACAATGAGCAGTTCTTC.

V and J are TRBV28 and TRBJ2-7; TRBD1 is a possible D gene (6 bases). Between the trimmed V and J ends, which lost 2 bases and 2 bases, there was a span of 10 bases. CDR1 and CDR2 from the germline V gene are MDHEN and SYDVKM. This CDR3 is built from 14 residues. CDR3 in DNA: TGTGCCAGCAGTTTAAGGGACACTACCTACGAGCAGTACTTC. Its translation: CASSLRDTTYEQYF.

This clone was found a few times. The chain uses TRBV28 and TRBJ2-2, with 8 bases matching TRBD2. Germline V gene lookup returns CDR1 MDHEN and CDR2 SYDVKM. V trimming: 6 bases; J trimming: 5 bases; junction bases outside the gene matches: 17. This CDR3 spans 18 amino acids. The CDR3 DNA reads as TGTGCCAGCAGCCCCCAAGGGGGGGCGGGAGGTAGGACCGGGGAGCTGTTTTTT. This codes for CASSPQGGAGGRTGELFF.

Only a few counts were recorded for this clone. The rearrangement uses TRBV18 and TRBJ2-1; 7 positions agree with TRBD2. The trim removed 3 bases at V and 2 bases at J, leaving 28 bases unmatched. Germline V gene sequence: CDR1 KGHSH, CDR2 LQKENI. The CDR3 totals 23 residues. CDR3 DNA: TGTGCCAGCTCACCCGACGCACCCTACCGCTGGGACTACCAGAGGGACCCCTACAATGAGCAGTTCTTC. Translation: CASSPDAPYRWDYQRDPYNEQFF.

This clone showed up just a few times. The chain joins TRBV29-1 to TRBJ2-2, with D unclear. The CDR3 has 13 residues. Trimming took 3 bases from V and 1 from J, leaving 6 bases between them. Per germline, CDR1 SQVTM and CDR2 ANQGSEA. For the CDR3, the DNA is TGCAGCGTTGACGAGCGGAACACCGGGGAGCTGTTTTTT. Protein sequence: CSVDERNTGELFF.

The CDR3 sequence: CASSRQSNNEKLFF. In DNA, the CDR3 is TGTGCCAGCAGCAGACAGTCTAATAATGAAAAACTGTTTTTT. V usage is TRBV6-5 and J usage is TRBJ1-4, with D maybe TRBD1 (5 bases). CDR3 length: 14 residues. Germline V gene sequence: CDR1 MNHEY, CDR2 SVGAGI. V was pared by 6 bases and J by 4 bases, with 12 bases between.

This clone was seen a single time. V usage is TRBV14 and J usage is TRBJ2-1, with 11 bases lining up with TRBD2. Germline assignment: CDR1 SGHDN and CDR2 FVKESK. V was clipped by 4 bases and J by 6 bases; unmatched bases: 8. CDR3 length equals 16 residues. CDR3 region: CASSPGTSGQFNEQFF. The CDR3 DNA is TGTGCCAGCAGCCCCGGGACTAGCGGACAATTCAATGAGCAGTTCTTC. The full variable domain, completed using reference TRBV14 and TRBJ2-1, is EAGVTQFPSHSVIEKGQTVTLRCDPISGHDNLYWYRRVMGKEIKFLLHFVKESKQDESGMPNNRFLAERTGGTYSTLKVQPAELEDSGVYFCASSPGTSGQFNEQFFGPGTRLTVL.

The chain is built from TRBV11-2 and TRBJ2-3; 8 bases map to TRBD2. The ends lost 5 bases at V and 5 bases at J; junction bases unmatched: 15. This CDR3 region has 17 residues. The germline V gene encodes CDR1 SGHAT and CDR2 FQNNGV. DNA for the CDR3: TGTGCCAGCAGCCACCAGAGTAGCGGGATCAGTGGAGATACGCAGTATTTT. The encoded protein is CASSHQSSGISGDTQYF.

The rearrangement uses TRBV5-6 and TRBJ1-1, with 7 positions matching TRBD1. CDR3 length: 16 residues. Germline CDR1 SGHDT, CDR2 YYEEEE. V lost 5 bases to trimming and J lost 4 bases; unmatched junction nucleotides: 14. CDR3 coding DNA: TGTGCCAGCAGTTCTACCCCCCGACAGGGTACCACTGAAGCTTTCTTT. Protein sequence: CASSSTPRQGTTEAFF.

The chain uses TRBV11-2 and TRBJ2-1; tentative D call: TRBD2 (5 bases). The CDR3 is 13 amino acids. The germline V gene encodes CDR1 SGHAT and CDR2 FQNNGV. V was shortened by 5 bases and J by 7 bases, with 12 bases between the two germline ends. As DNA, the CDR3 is TGTGCCAGCAGCAGGGAGATTATGAATGAGCAGTTCTTC. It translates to CASSREIMNEQFF.

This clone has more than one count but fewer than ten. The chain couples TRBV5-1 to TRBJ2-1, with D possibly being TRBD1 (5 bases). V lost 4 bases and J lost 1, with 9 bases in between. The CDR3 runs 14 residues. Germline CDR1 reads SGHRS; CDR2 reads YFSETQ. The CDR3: CASSERGSYNEQFF. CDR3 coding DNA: TGCGCCAGCAGCGAAAGGGGATCCTACAATGAGCAGTTCTTC.

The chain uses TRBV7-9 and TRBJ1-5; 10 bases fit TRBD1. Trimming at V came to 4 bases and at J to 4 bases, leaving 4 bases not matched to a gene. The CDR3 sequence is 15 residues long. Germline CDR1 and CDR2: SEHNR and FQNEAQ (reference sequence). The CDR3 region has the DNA TGTGCCAGCAGCTCGGGACAGGGGAATAATCAGCCCCAGCATTTT. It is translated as CASSSGQGNNQPQHF.

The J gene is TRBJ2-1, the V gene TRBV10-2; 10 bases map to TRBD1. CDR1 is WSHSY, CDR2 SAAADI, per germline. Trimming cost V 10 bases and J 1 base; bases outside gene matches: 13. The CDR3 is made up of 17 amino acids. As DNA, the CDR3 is TGCGCCATCCTACGTTCGGGACAGGGGATTTCCTACAATGAGCAGTTCTTC. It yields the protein CAILRSGQGISYNEQFF.

CDR3 residues: CAIRQRLNTEAFF. CDR3 bases: TGTGCCATTCGACAGAGATTGAACACTGAAGCTTTCTTT. V and J are TRBV10-3 and TRBJ1-1; tentatively, D is TRBD1 (5 bases). CDR1 is ENHRY, CDR2 SYGVKD, per germline. This CDR3 spans 13 amino acids. Trimming left V 9 bases short and J 0 bases short, with 11 bases between.

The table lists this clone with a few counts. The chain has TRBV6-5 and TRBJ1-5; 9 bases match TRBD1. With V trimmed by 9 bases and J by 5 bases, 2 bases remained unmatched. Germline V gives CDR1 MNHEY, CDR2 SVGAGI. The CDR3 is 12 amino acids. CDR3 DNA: TGTGCCAGTCGACAGGGGGATCAGCCCCAGCATTTT. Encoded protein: CASRQGDQPQHF.

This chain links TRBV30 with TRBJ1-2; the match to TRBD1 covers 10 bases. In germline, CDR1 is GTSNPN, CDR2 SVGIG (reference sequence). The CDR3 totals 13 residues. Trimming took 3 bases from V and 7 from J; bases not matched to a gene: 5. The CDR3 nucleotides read TGTGCCTGGAGATTCGGGACAGGGGTTGGCTACACCTTC. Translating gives CAWRFGTGVGYTF.

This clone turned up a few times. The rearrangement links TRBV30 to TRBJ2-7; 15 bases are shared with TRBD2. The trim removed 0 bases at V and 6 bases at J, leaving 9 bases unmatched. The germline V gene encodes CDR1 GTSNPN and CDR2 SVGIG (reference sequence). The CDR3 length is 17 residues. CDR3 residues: CAWSVLRTSGRAGEQYF. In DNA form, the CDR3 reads TGTGCCTGGAGTGTCCTTAGGACTAGCGGGAGGGCCGGCGAGCAGTACTTC. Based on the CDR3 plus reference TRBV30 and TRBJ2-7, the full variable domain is SQTIHQWPATLVQPVGSPLSLECTVEGTSNPNLYWYRQAAGRGLQLLFYSVGIGQISSEVPQNLSASRPQDRQFILSSKKLLLSDSGFYLCAWSVLRTSGRAGEQYFGPGTRLTVT.

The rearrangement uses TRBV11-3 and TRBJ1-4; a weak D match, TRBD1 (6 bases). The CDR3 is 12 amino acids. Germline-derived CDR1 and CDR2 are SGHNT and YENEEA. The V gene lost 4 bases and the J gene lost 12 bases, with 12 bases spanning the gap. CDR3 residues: CASSWGGSELFF. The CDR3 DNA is TGTGCCAGCAGCTGGGGGGGCAGTGAACTGTTTTTT.

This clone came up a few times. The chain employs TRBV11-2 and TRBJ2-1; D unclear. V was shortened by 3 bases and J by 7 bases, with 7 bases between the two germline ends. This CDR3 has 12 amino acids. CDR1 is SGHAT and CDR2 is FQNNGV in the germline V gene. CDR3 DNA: TGTGCCAGCAGCTTCCAGATGAATGAGCAGTTCTTC. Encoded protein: CASSFQMNEQFF.

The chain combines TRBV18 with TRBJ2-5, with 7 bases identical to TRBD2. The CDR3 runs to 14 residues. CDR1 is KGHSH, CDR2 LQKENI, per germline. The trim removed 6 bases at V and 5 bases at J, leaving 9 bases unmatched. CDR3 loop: CASSLEGRDETQYF. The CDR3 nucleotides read TGTGCCAGCTCCCTTGAAGGGAGGGATGAGACCCAGTACTTC. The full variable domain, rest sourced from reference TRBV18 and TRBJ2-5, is NAGVMQNPRHLVRRRGQEARLRCSPMKGHSHVYWYRQLPEEGLKFMVYLQKENIIDESGMPKERFSAEFPKEGPSILRIQQVVRGDSAAYFCASSLEGRDETQYFGPGTRLLVL.

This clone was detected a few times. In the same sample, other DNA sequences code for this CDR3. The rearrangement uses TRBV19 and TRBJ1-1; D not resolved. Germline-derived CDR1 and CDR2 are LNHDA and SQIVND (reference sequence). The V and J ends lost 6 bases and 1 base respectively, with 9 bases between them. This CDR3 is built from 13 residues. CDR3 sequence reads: CASSQNQNTEAFF. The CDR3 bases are TGTGCCAGTAGCCAAAATCAGAACACTGAAGCTTTCTTT.

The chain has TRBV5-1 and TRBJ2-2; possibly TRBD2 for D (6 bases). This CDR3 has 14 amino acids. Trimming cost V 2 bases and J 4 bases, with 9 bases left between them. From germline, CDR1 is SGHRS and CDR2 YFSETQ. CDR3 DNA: TGCGCCAGCAGCTTTAGCGGATTCACCGGGGAGCTGTTTTTT. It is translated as CASSFSGFTGELFF.

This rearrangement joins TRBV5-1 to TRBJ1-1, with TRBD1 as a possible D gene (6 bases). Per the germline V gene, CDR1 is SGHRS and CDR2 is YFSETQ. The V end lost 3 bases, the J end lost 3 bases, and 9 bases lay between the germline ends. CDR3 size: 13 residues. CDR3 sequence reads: CASSSTGHTEAFF. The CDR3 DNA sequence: TGCGCCAGCAGCTCGACAGGCCACACTGAAGCTTTCTTT.